This T cell receptor (beta chain) was identified in a study of vaccination and CD4 T cells after COVID-19. The Oncomine TCR Beta short-read assay was applied to DNA of cultured CD4+ T cells. It was cultured CD4+ T cells from which genomic DNA was extracted. TCRdb reprocessed the PCR reads with MiXCR, giving one entry per CDR3 protein. The table includes some 14,000 distinct CDR3 sequences, around 70% detected once. Germline assignment: CDR1 SGHRS and CDR2 YFSETQ. The CDR3 has 13 amino acids. V gave up 6 bases and J gave up 5 bases; unmatched junction bases: 5. Treatment specified: roughly ten-day PBMC culture with coronavirus spike peptide pools or control peptides (ViraFEST assay). Once peptide pools had expanded antigen-specific T cells, ViraFEST sequenced TCRs. As regards this clonotype: Its antigen is undetermined.

The J gene is TRBJ1-1, the V gene TRBV5-1; TRBD1 agrees at 9 bases. Material for sequencing was CD4+ T cells from blood, cultured in vitro. The sequence was obtained from a human donor who had recovered from COVID-19. CDR3 protein: CASNPGQGTEAFF. The DNA for the CDR3 is TGCGCCAGCAACCCTGGACAGGGGACTGAAGCTTTCTTT.